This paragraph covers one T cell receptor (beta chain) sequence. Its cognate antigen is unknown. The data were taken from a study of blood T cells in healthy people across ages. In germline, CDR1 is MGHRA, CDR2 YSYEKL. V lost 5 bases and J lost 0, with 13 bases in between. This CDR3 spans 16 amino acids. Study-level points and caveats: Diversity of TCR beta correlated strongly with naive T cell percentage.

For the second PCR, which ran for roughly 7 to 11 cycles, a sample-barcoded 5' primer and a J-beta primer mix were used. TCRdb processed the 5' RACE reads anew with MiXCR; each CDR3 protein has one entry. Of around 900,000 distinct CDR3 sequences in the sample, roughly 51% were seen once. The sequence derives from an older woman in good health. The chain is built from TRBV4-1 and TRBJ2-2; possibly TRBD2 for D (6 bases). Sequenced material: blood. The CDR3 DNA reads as TGCGCCAGCAGCGCGTACGGACTAACGAACACCGGGGAGCTGTTTTTT. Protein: CASSAYGLTNTGELFF.